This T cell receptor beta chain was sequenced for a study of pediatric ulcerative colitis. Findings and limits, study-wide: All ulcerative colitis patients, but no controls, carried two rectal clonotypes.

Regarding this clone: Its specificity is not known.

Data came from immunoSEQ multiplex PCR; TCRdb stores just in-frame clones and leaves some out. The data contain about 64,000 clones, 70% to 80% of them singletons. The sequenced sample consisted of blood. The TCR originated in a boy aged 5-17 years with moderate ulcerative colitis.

The CDR3 reads CASSQGSGLFLKAGELFF. CDR3 sequence (DNA): TGCGCCAGCAGCCAAGGGTCCGGGTTATTCCTCAAAGCCGGGGAGCTGTTTTTT. J is TRBJ2-2 and V is TRBV4-1, with D unclear. V shed 1 base and J shed 6 bases, with 21 bases lying between them. In germline, CDR1 is MGHRA, CDR2 YSYEKL. The CDR3 spans 18 residues.